The 29 T cell receptor beta chains below come from one sample, sequenced in a study of response to subunit inactivated influenza vaccine. In TCRdb, the RT-PCR reads were re-called with MiXCR into one record per CDR3 protein. The table includes fewer than 800,000 distinct CDR3 sequences, 15% to 17% detected once. The sequencing used PBMCs from blood, collected 11 to 12 days after vaccination. The receptors shown here come from a man aged 50 to 59 who received an inactivated influenza vaccine.

The table lists this clonotype with a few counts. The chain combines TRBV27 with TRBJ1-6; tentatively, D is TRBD1 (6 bases). This CDR3 comprises 14 residues. The V gene lost 6 bases and the J gene lost 9 bases, with 15 bases spanning the gap. CDR1 is MNHEY and CDR2 is SMNVEV in the germline V gene (reference sequence). CDR3: CASSLRQVSSPLHF. In DNA, the CDR3 is TGTGCCAGCAGCCTCAGACAGGTGTCTTCACCCCTCCACTTT.

The V and J genes are TRBV7-3 and TRBJ2-5, with TRBD1 identical over 7 bases. CDR1 is SGHTA and CDR2 is FQGTGA in the germline V gene. This CDR3 is 15 amino acids long. After removal of 5 bases from V and 2 bases from J, the junction contained 8 bases not matched to a gene. This chain's CDR3 is CASSPTGRGQETQYF. The CDR3 DNA sequence: TGTGCCAGCAGCCCGACAGGGAGAGGGCAAGAGACCCAGTACTTC.

A few counts support this clonotype. The V and J genes are TRBV29-1 and TRBJ2-1; tentatively, D is TRBD2 (5 bases). CDR3 length equals 12 residues. Trimming left V 4 bases short and J 8 bases short, with 12 bases between. Germline values: CDR1 SQVTM, CDR2 ANQGSEA. CDR3 amino acids: CSVVVSVHEQFF. CDR3 sequence (DNA): TGCAGCGTTGTGGTTAGCGTGCATGAGCAGTTCTTC.

The chain combines TRBV2 with TRBJ1-4; D is unclear. V shed 2 bases and J shed 8 bases, with 9 bases lying between them. The CDR3 contains 13 residues. CDR1 SNHLY and CDR2 FYNNEI come from the germline V gene. This CDR3 is CASSESGVEKLFF. The CDR3 DNA follows: TGTGCCAGCAGTGAAAGTGGTGTAGAAAAACTGTTTTTT.

At least ten counts were recorded for this clonotype. The V call is TRBV24-1, the J call TRBJ2-1; D is unresolved. The CDR3 spans 12 residues. Germline V gives CDR1 KGHDR, CDR2 SFDVKD. V lost 2 bases to trimming and J lost 7 bases, with 5 bases between them. This CDR3 is CATSDYHNEQFF. The CDR3 DNA is TGTGCCACCAGTGATTACCATAATGAGCAGTTCTTC.

This clonotype was seen more than once but under ten times. This chain joins TRBV7-2 and TRBJ2-3, with a weak D call TRBD2 (5 bases). Trimming took off 2 bases at V and 1 base at J, with 10 bases between the two ends. From germline, CDR1 is SGHTA and CDR2 FQGNSA. The CDR3 is made up of 15 amino acids. The CDR3 nucleotides are TGTGCCAGCAGCTTAAGGAGCGGAGGCACAGATACGCAGTATTTT. It encodes CASSLRSGGTDTQYF.

This clonotype was counted only a few times. J is TRBJ2-1 and V is TRBV12-3 or TRBV12-4; tentative D call: TRBD2 (6 bases). V shed 6 bases and J shed 6 bases, with 21 bases lying between them. There are 16 residues in the CDR3. CDR3 loop: CASSEPGTLPFNEQFF. DNA for the CDR3: TGTGCCAGCAGCGAACCCGGGACTTTACCCTTCAATGAGCAGTTCTTC.

This clonotype has ten or more counts. V and J are TRBV20-1 and TRBJ1-1; the match to TRBD1 covers 8 bases. The CDR3 length is 17 residues. The germline V gene has CDR1 DFQATT and CDR2 SNEGSKA (reference sequence). Unmatched junction bases numbered 16, after V lost 4 bases and J lost 3 bases. The CDR3 coding sequence is TGCAGTGCTAATCAACAGGGGGTAGGAGTGATCGACACTGAAGCTTTCTTT. It translates to CSANQQGVGVIDTEAFF.

The chain joins TRBV20-1 to TRBJ2-7; D is possibly TRBD1 (6 bases). The CDR3 is made up of 14 amino acids. Between the trimmed V and J ends, which lost 6 bases and 1 base, there was a span of 16 bases. CDR1 and CDR2 (germline): DFQATT, SNEGSKA (reference sequence). The CDR3 sequence is CSAPTGHRSYEQYF. The DNA of the CDR3 is TGCAGTGCGCCAACAGGGCACCGTTCCTACGAGCAGTACTTC.

The genes are TRBV21-1 and TRBJ1-2; the D call TRBD1 from the table was never checked on the DNA. TRBV21-1 represents a pseudogene. There are 13 residues in the CDR3. The CDR3 here is CASSKGRGRDYTF. The CDR3 region has the DNA TGTGCCAGCAGCAAAGGACGGGGACGTGACTACACCTTC.

Ten or more counts support this clonotype. The chain recombines TRBV7-9 with TRBJ2-1; the match to TRBD2 covers 8 bases. V shed 5 bases and J 0 bases; nucleotides not matched to a gene: 6. The CDR3 is 16 amino acids. The germline gives CDR1 SEHNR, CDR2 FQNEAQ (reference sequence). CDR3 sequence (DNA): TGTGCCAGCAGCCACTCACTAGCGGCCTCCTACAATGAGCAGTTCTTC. Residues: CASSHSLAASYNEQFF.

This clonotype has just a few counts. The V gene is TRBV7-2, the J gene TRBJ2-2, with TRBD2 identical over 10 bases. The CDR3 extends over 18 amino acids. The V gene end was trimmed by 2 bases and the J gene end by 4 bases; junction bases not matched to a gene: 10. Germline CDR1 and CDR2: SGHTA and FQGNSA. The CDR3 loop reads CASSLSASGRGGTGELFF. As DNA, the CDR3 is TGTGCCAGCAGCTTATCCGCTAGCGGGAGAGGGGGCACCGGGGAGCTGTTTTTT.

This clonotype has just a few counts. The chain carries TRBV20-1 and TRBJ1-1; weak D call: TRBD1 (5 bases). From germline, CDR1 is DFQATT and CDR2 SNEGSKA (reference sequence). V lost 4 bases to trimming and J lost 6 bases, with 15 bases between them. This CDR3 region has 13 residues. CDR3 region: CSAIGPRVAEAFF. For the CDR3, the DNA is TGCAGTGCTATCGGACCCAGGGTGGCTGAAGCTTTCTTT.

This clonotype was seen a handful of times. This chain uses TRBV6-2 or TRBV6-3 with TRBJ2-2; D remains ambiguous. CDR3 length: 14 amino acids. The germline V gene has CDR1 MNHEY and CDR2 SVGEGT. V lost 6 bases and J lost 4, with 12 bases in between. CDR3 in amino acids: CASSSVPSTGELFF. CDR3 DNA: TGTGCCAGCAGCAGTGTTCCAAGCACCGGGGAGCTGTTTTTT.

This clonotype turned up a few times. This sequence joins TRBV5-1 and TRBJ1-2; TRBD1 aligns across 10 bases. This CDR3 region has 17 residues. Germline lookup yields CDR1 SGHRS and CDR2 YFSETQ. V shed 0 bases, J shed 6 bases, and the junction held 11 bases outside the gene matches. The DNA of the CDR3 is TGCGCCAGCAGCTTGGAATTCTACGGGACAGGGGAGAATGGCTACACCTTC. Amino acids: CASSLEFYGTGENGYTF.

This clonotype was counted ten times or more. The genes are TRBV9 and TRBJ2-5; D remains unclear. The CDR3 loop spans 12 amino acids. Trimming left V 2 bases short and J 3 bases short, with 5 bases between. Germline values: CDR1 SGDLS, CDR2 YYNGEE. CDR3 protein: CASSVGEETQYF. CDR3 bases: TGTGCCAGCAGCGTCGGTGAAGAGACCCAGTACTTC. Full variable domain (outside the CDR3, taken from reference TRBV9 and TRBJ2-5): DSGVTQTPKHLITATGQRVTLRCSPRSGDLSVYWYQQSLDQGLQFLIQYYNGEERAKGNILERFSAQQFPDLHSELNLSSLELGDSALYFCASSVGEETQYFGPGTRLLVL.

This clonotype was seen at least ten times. This chain joins TRBV11-2 and TRBJ1-3, with a tentative D call TRBD1 (5 bases). This CDR3 has 15 residues. Germline CDR1 and CDR2: SGHAT and FQNNGV. Trimming removed 3 bases at V and 1 base at J, with 10 bases between. CDR3 nucleotide sequence: TGTGCCAGCAGCTTCTCGGCAGGGTCTGGAAACACCATATATTTT. It codes for CASSFSAGSGNTIYF.

The table lists this clonotype with many counts. V usage is TRBV5-1 and J usage is TRBJ2-1, with D perhaps given as TRBD1 or TRBD2 (5 bases each). Between the trimmed V and J ends, which lost 5 bases and 3 bases, there was a span of 12 bases. The CDR3 is made up of 14 amino acids. Germline-derived CDR1 and CDR2 are SGHRS and YFSETQ. The CDR3 bases are TGCGCCAGCAGTCCGGGACGGAACTACAATGAGCAGTTCTTC. Amino acids: CASSPGRNYNEQFF. Variable domain in full (rest from reference TRBV5-1 and TRBJ2-1): KAGVTQTPRYLIKTRGQQVTLSCSPISGHRSVSWYQQTPGQGLQFLFEYFSETQRNKGNFPGRFSGRQFSNSRSEMNVSTLELGDSALYLCASSPGRNYNEQFFGPGTRLTVL.

The genes are TRBV10-3 and TRBJ2-3; D is perhaps TRBD2 (6 bases). The germline V gene has CDR1 ENHRY and CDR2 SYGVKD. Trimming removed 1 base from V and 3 bases from J, with 17 bases in between. The length of the CDR3 is 17 residues. The CDR3 region is CAISEFVGAGPTDTQYF. The CDR3 nucleotides are TGTGCCATCAGTGAGTTCGTCGGGGCGGGACCTACAGATACGCAGTATTTT.

As for this clonotype: This may be a read error, as it is one base from a much larger clone. Here the CDR3 reads CASSLGLAGALSSYTEQFF. CDR3 nucleotides: TGTGCCAGCAGCCTAGGACTAGCGGGGGCCCTAAGCTCCTACACTGAGCAGTTCTTC. The chain combines TRBV11-2 with TRBJ2-1, with 13 bases matching TRBD2. The germline V gene has CDR1 SGHAT and CDR2 FQNNGV. There are 19 residues in the CDR3.

This chain connects TRBV9 to TRBJ2-1; 7 nucleotides line up with TRBD1. The V gene's germline CDR1 is SGDLS and CDR2 YYNGEE. This CDR3 region has 15 residues. J was trimmed by 6 bases and V by 2 bases; bases with no gene match: 8. For the CDR3, the DNA is TGTGCCAGCAGCGTTGGACAGGTGAAGGGCAATGAGCAGTTCTTC. Its protein product is CASSVGQVKGNEQFF.

The table lists this clonotype with a few counts. The chain employs TRBV27 and TRBJ2-7; the D is unclear. Germline CDR1 is MNHEY and CDR2 is SMNVEV (reference sequence). V lost 2 bases, J lost 5 bases, and 19 bases lay in between. There are 16 residues in the CDR3. The CDR3 coding sequence is TGTGCCAGCAGTTTAGAGAGTCAGAGTAGGACCAACGAGCAGTACTTC. Amino acid sequence: CASSLESQSRTNEQYF.

In this sample, this clonotype turned up many times. CDR3: CASSPGTGSGANVLTF. The CDR3 DNA reads TGTGCCAGCTCACCCGGGACAGGGTCAGGGGCCAACGTCCTGACTTTC. The V call is TRBV18, the J call TRBJ2-6, with 9 bases fitting TRBD1. This CDR3 is 16 amino acids long. Per germline, CDR1 KGHSH and CDR2 LQKENI. V gave up 3 bases and J gave up 4 bases; unmatched junction bases: 4.

This clonotype was recorded a few times. The rearrangement uses TRBV4-3 and TRBJ2-1; maybe TRBD2 (6 bases). Looked up from germline, CDR1 is LGHNA and CDR2 is YSLEER. There are 15 residues in the CDR3. Deletions cut 0 bases from V and 6 bases from J, with 12 bases between. The CDR3 DNA is TGCGCCAGCAGCCAAGATTCTAGCGTGGGCAATGAGCAGTTCTTC. It codes for CASSQDSSVGNEQFF.

This clonotype was detected many times. The rearrangement uses TRBV10-3 and TRBJ2-1; 12 bases agree with TRBD1. The CDR3 totals 17 residues. V trimming: 5 bases; J trimming: 8 bases; junction bases outside the gene matches: 13. CDR1 and CDR2 from the germline V gene are ENHRY and SYGVKD. CDR3 DNA: TGTGCCATCAGTCCAAATCACCGGGACAGGGGGCAAGATGAGCAGTTCTTC. As protein: CAISPNHRDRGQDEQFF.

This clonotype came up a few times. The chain is built from TRBV18 and TRBJ1-1; D ambiguous. The CDR3 has 13 residues. Trimming left V 3 bases short and J 6 bases short, with 11 bases between. Germline CDR1 reads KGHSH; CDR2 reads LQKENI. CDR3: CASSPGQEAEAFF. CDR3 sequence (DNA): TGTGCCAGCTCACCGGGTCAGGAGGCTGAAGCTTTCTTT.

This clonotype was seen a handful of times. The rearrangement links TRBV29-1 to TRBJ2-7, with 10 bases lining up with TRBD1. The V and J ends lost 3 bases and 4 bases, in that order; junction bases with no gene match: 3. This CDR3 is built from 13 residues. CDR1 and CDR2 (germline): SQVTM, ANQGSEA. For the CDR3, the DNA is TGCAGCGTTGAGCGGACAGGGGGTTACGAGCAGTACTTC. This encodes CSVERTGGYEQYF.

A few counts support this clonotype. The V call is TRBV20-1, the J call TRBJ2-3, with D possibly matching TRBD2 (5 bases). V lost 0 bases and J lost 8, with 18 bases in between. CDR3 length: 15 amino acids. The V gene's germline CDR1 is DFQATT and CDR2 SNEGSKA (reference sequence). CDR3 residues: CSARDVTRAEGTQYF. The DNA of the CDR3 is TGCAGTGCTAGAGATGTAACGCGGGCCGAAGGTACGCAGTATTTT.

V gene TRBV5-1 combines with J gene TRBJ2-2; no firm D call. Germline V gives CDR1 SGHRS, CDR2 YFSETQ. CDR3 length: 11 residues. V shed 10 bases and J shed 6 bases, with 10 bases lying between them. For the CDR3, the DNA is TGCGCCCCCAAACTGGCCGGGGAGCTGTTTTTT. Translation gives CAPKLAGELFF.